Here is one TCR beta chain with its context. Its specific antigen is unknown. Per-nucleotide qualities are absent, and no much larger clonotype sits a single base away. The immunoSEQ Assay, a bias-controlled multiplex PCR, was used to amplify TCRbeta CDR3 regions from genomic DNA. In the paper's pipeline: The number of nucleated cells in each sample was estimated by amplification of reference gene primers within the assay. To quantify the absolute abundance of each unique TCRbeta CDR3 rearrangement, sequence reads were collapsed and filtered. Productive Simpson clonality was computed per sample as the square root of Simpson's diversity index over productive rearrangements. The table comes from immuneACCESS by way of TCRdb, which keeps in-frame sequences with V and J called. Part of the clones is missing from these tables; in studies checked, under half for an unresolved V gene and the rest for unknown reasons. The DNA gave D and trimming, while V, J and clone size come from that table. The sample table contains 140,000 to 150,000 clones; only one count was recorded for 65% to 85% of them. Around 13% of the sample lies in the top ten.

The data derive from a study of blood T cell repertoires in COVID-19 (dated by TCRdb to the early 2020s). Regarding the complete study: Samples from collaborators originated in the United States, Italy and Spain and spanned both the acute and convalescent phases of COVID-19. The prospective study material was composed of cDNA or gDNA derived from T cells, B-cell-depleted T cells, or PBMCs. Deeply sampled blood TCRbeta repertoires from subjects exposed to, actively infected with, or recovered from COVID-19 were included in the dataset. A freely available public database, intended as a resource for researchers studying the immune response to SARS-CoV-2, is where the repertoires were released. Samples came from the ongoing ImmuneRACE study (first 160 participants) plus 1,254 subjects from 6 global collaborators. Nearly every sample came with metadata listing a de-identified subject ID, COVID-19 status, age in years and sex. HLA class I and class II types, where available, came from metadata supplied by the sample provider rather than from assay-based typing. Broad study findings and their caveats: The quantity of clinical and demographic metadata differed by source and by participant and was supplied without curation.

Trimming removed 3 bases from V and 4 bases from J, leaving 13 bases between the germline ends. Taken from the germline V gene (reference sequence), the CDR1 and CDR2 loops are SGHNT and YYREEE. There are 14 amino acids in the CDR3, from cysteine to phenylalanine inclusive. Kept here is only the CDR3 DNA, which spans 42 bases and is read in frame from base 1. Collaborating institutions collected whole blood in K2EDTA tubes following their own protocols. For TCRbeta analysis, collaborator samples were shipped as frozen whole blood, as isolated PBMCs, or as DNA extracted from either sample type. Material for sequencing was peripheral blood. This receptor chain uses TRBV5-4 and TRBJ2-5; D gene: possibly TRBD2, on 6 matching bases. This TCR derives from a man aged 55-75 years with active or convalescent COVID-19. The encoded CDR3 is CASSWDSGGETQYF. The sequence in DNA is TGTGCCAGCAGCTGGGATAGCGGAGGAGAGACCCAGTACTTC. The reference TRBV5-4 and TRBJ2-5 proteins fill in what lies around the CDR3, so the full variable domain reads ETGVTQSPTHLIKTRGQQVTLRCSSQSGHNTVSWYQQALGQGPQFIFQYYREEENGRGNFPPRFSGLQFPNYSSELNVNALELDDSALYLCASSWDSGGETQYFGPGTRLLVL.